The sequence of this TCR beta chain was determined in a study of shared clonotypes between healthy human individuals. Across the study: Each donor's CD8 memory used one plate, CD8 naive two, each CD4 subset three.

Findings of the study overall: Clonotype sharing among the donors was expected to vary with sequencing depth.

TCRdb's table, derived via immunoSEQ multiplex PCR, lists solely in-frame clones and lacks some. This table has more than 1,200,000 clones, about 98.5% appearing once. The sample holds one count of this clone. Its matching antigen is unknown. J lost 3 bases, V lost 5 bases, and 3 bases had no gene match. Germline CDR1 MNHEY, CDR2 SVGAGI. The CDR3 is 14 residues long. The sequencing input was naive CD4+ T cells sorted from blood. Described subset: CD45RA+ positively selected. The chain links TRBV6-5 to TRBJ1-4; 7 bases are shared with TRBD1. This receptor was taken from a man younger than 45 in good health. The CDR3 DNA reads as TGTGCCAGCAGTCGACAGGGAGCTAATGAAAAACTGTTTTTT. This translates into CASSRQGANEKLFF.